The T cell receptor beta chain under discussion was sequenced for a study of T-cell memory formation after mild COVID-19. As for the study in general: The TCR clusters were mostly specific to one donor.

TCRdb recomputed calls from the 5' RACE reads with MiXCR, one row per CDR3 protein. Of some 57,000 distinct CDR3 sequences in the sample, more than 9% were seen once. CDR3 length equals 14 residues. The V end was cut by 0 bases, the J end by 10 bases, with 16 bases between. From germline, CDR1 is SGDLS and CDR2 YYNGEE. Whole-study findings and limits: A second wave of clones peaked on day 37, and their SARS-CoV-2 specificity went unconfirmed. Some clones that responded were present in memory (sampled pre-infection), which suggests cross-reactive memory joined. Later expanders leaned CD4+, whereas clones that contracted between day 15 and 85 were balanced CD4/CD8.

In regard to this clonotype: As yet, its antigen is unknown.

The rearrangement uses TRBV9 and TRBJ1-1; possibly TRBD1 for D (6 bases). This receptor was taken from a man aged 18 to 29 who had mild COVID-19 (a few samples of this study predate the infection). Cell type and time point are not known. Source material: PBMCs or a T cell subset sorted from them (not recorded which). CDR3 sequence (DNA): TGTGCCAGCAGCGTAGTCCCCTACAGGGCTGCAGCTTTCTTT. This codes for CASSVVPYRAAAFF.